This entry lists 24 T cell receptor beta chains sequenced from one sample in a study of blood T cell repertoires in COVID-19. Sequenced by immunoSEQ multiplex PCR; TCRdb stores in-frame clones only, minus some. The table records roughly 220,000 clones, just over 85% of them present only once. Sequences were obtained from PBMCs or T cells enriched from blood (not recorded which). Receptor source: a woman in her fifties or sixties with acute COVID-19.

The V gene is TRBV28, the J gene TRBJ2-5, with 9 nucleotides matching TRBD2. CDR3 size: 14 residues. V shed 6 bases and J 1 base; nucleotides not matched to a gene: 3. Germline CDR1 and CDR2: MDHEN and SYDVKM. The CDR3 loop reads CASSRTSVQETQYF. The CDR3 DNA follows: TGTGCCAGCAGCCGGACTAGCGTCCAAGAGACCCAGTACTTC.

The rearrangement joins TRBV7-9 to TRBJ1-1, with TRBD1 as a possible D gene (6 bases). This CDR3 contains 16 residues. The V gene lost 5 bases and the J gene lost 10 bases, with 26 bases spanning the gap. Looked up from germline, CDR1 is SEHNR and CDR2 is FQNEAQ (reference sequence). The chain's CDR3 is CASSLSHREVRWGAFF. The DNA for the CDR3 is TGTGCCAGCAGCCTAAGCCACAGGGAAGTGCGGTGGGGAGCTTTCTTT.

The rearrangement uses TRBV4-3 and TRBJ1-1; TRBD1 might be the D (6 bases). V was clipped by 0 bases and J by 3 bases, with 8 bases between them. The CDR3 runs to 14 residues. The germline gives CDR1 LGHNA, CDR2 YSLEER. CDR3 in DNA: TGCGCCAGCAGCCAAGAGGGGGCGGACACTGAAGCTTTCTTT. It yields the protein CASSQEGADTEAFF.

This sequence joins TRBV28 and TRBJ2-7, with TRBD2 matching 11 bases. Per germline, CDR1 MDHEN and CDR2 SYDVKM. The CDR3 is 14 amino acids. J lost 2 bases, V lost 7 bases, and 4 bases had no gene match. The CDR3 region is CASIGTSGPYEQYF. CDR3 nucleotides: TGTGCCAGCATAGGGACTAGCGGCCCCTACGAGCAGTACTTC. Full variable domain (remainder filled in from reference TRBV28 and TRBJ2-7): DVKVTQSSRYLVKRTGEKVFLECVQDMDHENMFWYRQDPGLGLRLIYFSYDVKMKEKGDIPEGYSVSREKKERFSLILESASTNQTSMYLCASIGTSGPYEQYFGPGTRLTVT.

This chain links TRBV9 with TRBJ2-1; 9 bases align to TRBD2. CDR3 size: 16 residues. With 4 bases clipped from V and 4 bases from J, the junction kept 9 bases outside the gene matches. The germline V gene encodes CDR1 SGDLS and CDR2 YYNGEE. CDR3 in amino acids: CASSPRGSGRYNEQFF. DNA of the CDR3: TGTGCCAGCAGCCCCCGGGGGAGCGGGAGGTACAATGAGCAGTTCTTC.

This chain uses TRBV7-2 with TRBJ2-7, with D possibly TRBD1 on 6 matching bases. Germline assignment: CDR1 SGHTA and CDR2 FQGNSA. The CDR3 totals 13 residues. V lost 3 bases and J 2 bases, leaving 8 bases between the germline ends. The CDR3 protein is CASSLYRAYEQYF. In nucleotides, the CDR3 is TGTGCCAGCAGCTTGTACAGGGCCTACGAGCAGTACTTC.

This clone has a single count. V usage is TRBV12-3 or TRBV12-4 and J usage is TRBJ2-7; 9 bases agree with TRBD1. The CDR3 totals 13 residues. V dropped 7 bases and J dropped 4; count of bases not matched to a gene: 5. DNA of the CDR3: TGTGCCAGCACTCTTGGGACAGGGTACGAGCAGTACTTC. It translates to CASTLGTGYEQYF.

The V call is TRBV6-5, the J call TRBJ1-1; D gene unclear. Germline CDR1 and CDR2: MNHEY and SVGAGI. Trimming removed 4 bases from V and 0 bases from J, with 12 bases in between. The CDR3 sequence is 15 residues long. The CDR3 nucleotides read TGTGCCAGCAGTTCGTACAGAAACATGAACACTGAAGCTTTCTTT. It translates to CASSSYRNMNTEAFF.

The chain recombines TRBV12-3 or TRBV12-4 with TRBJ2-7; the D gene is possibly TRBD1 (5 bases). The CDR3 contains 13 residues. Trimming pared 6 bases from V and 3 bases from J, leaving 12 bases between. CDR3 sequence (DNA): TGTGCCAGCAGCTTGACCCAGGGCTACGAGCAGTACTTC. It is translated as CASSLTQGYEQYF.

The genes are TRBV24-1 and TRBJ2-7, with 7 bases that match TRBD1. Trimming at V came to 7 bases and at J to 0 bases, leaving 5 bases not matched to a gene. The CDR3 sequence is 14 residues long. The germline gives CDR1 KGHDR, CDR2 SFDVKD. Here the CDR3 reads CATSPGTVSYEQYF. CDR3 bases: TGTGCCACCAGCCCCGGGACAGTCTCCTACGAGCAGTACTTC.

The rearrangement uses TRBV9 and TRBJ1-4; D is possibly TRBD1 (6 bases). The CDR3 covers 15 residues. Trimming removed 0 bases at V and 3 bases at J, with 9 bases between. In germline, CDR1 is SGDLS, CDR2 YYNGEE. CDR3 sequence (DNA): TGTGCCAGCAGCGTAGTAGGGGGAGCTAATGAAAAACTGTTTTTT. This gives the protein CASSVVGGANEKLFF.

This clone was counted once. DNA for the CDR3: TGTGCCAGCAACGGGGACAGCTCCTATGGCTACACCTTC. It yields the protein CASNGDSSYGYTF. The chain is built from TRBV3-1 (or the pseudogene TRBV3-2) and TRBJ1-2; 7 positions agree with TRBD1. J lost 4 bases, V lost 7 bases, and 6 bases had no gene match. The CDR3 extends over 13 amino acids. Looked up from germline, CDR1 is LGHDT and CDR2 is YNNKEL (reference sequence).

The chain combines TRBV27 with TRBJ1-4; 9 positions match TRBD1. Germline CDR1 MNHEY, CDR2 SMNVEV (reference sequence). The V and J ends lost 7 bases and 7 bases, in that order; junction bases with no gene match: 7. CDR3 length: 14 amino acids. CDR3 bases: TGTGCCAGCAACCCTACAGGGGGCACTGAAAAACTGTTTTTT. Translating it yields CASNPTGGTEKLFF.

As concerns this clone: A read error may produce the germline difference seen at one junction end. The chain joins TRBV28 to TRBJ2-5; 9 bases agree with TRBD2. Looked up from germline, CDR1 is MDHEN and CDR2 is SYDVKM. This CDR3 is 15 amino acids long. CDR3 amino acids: CASSLGHPGLAVEDF. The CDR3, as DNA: TGTGCCAGCAGTTTAGGGCACCCGGGACTAGCTGTTGAGGACTTC. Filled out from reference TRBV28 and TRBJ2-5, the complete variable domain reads DVKVTQSSRYLVKRTGEKVFLECVQDMDHENMFWYRQDPGLGLRLIYFSYDVKMKEKGDIPEGYSVSREKKERFSLILESASTNQTSMYLCASSLGHPGLAVEDFGPGTRLLVL.

CDR3 region: CASSLDRARHNEQFF. CDR3 nucleotides: TGTGCCAGCAGCTTGGACAGGGCGAGGCACAATGAGCAGTTCTTC. J is TRBJ2-1 and V is TRBV3-1 (or the pseudogene TRBV3-2); 8 bases line up with TRBD1. The CDR3 runs to 15 residues. The J segment lost 5 bases and the V segment lost 5 bases, leaving 8 bases of the junction unmatched. Looked up from germline, CDR1 is LGHDT and CDR2 is YNNKEL (reference sequence).

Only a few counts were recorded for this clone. CDR3 nucleotide sequence: TGTGCCAGCAGAGGGACAGGGGGCATGGATTCACCCCTCCACTTT. It encodes CASRGTGGMDSPLHF. The chain carries TRBV7-9 and TRBJ1-6; 12 nucleotides match TRBD1. CDR1 is SEHNR, CDR2 FQNEAQ, per germline (reference sequence). The trim removed 6 bases at V and 8 bases at J, leaving 5 bases unmatched. The CDR3 runs 15 residues.

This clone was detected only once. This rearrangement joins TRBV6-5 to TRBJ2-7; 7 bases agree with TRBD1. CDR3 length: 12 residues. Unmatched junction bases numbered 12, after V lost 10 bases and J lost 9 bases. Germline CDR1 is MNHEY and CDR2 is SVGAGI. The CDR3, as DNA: TGTGCCACCACTACGACAGGGAAGGGGCAGTACTTC. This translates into CATTTTGKGQYF.

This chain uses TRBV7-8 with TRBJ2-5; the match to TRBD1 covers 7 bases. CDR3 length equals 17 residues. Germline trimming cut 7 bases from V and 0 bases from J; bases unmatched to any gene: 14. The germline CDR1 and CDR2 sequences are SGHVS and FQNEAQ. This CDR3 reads CASKTFVGRGYQETQYF. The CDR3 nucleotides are TGTGCCAGCAAAACCTTCGTCGGCAGGGGGTACCAAGAGACCCAGTACTTC.

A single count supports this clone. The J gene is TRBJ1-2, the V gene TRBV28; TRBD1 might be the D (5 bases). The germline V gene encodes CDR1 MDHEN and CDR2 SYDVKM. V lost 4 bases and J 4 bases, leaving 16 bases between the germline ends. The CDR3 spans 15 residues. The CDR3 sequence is CASSYHTGTSYGYTF. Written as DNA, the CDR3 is TGTGCCAGCAGTTACCACACAGGCACATCCTATGGCTACACCTTC.

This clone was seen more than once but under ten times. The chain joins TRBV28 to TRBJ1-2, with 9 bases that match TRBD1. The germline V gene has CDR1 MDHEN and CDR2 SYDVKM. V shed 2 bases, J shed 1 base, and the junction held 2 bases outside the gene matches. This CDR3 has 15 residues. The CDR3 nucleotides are TGTGCCAGCAGTTTAACAGGGGGCTTTAACTATGGCTACACCTTC. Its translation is CASSLTGGFNYGYTF.

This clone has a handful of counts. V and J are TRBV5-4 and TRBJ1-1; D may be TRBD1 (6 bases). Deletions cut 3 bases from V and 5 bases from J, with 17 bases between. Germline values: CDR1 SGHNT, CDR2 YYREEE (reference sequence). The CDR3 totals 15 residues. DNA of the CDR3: TGTGCCAGCAGCTGGGGGCGGGGGCCTGGGACTGAAGCTTTCTTT. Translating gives CASSWGRGPGTEAFF.

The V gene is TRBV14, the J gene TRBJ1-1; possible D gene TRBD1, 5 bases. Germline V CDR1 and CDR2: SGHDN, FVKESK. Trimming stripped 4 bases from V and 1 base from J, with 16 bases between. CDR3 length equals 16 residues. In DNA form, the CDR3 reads TGTGCCAGCAGCCTCTCCCGTGGGCAGGGGAACACTGAAGCTTTCTTT. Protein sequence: CASSLSRGQGNTEAFF. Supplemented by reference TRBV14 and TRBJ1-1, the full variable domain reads EAGVTQFPSHSVIEKGQTVTLRCDPISGHDNLYWYRRVMGKEIKFLLHFVKESKQDESGMPNNRFLAERTGGTYSTLKVQPAELEDSGVYFCASSLSRGQGNTEAFFGQGTRLTVV.

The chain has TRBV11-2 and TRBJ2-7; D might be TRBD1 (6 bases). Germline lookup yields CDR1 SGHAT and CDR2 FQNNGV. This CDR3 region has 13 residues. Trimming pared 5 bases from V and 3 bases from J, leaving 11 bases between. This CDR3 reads CASSPGDRYEQYF. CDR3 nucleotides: TGTGCCAGCAGCCCAGGGGATCGCTACGAGCAGTACTTC.

Here the CDR3 DNA reads TGTGCCAGCAGCTTAGGGCTAGCCCTGGGGAATGAGCAGTTCTTC. Translating gives CASSLGLALGNEQFF. The V call is TRBV11-2, the J call TRBJ2-1; possibly TRBD2 for D (5 bases). Deletions cut 1 base from V and 7 bases from J, with 14 bases between. CDR1 is SGHAT and CDR2 is FQNNGV in the germline V gene. CDR3 size: 15 residues.